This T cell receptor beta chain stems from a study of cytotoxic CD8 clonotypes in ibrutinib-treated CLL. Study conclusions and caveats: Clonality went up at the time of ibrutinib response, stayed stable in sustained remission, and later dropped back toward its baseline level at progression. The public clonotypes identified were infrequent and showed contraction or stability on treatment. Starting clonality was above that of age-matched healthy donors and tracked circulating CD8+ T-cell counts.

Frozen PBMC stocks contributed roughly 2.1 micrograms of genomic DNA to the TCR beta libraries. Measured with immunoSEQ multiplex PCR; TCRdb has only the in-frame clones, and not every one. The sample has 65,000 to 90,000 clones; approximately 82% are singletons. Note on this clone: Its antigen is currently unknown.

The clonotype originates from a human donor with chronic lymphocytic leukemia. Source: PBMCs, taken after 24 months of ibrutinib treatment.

CDR3 nucleotide sequence: TGTGCCAGTGAGTTTAGGGCGAGCGGGGAGCTGTTTTTT. This gives the protein CASEFRASGELFF. This chain joins TRBV19 and TRBJ2-2, with no clear D. The CDR3 is 13 amino acids. Germline CDR1 reads LNHDA; CDR2 reads SQIVND (reference sequence). The ends were cut back, 8 bases at V and 7 bases at J, with 14 bases in the middle.